The source of this TCR beta chain is a study of CD8+ T cells in alopecia areata. Looking at the study overall: Tofacitinib administration to treated patients was oral, at 5 to 10 mg twice daily.

Extracted RNA was reverse transcribed into cDNA, the sequencing template. The table came from immunoSEQ multiplex PCR; TCRdb's copy has only in-frame clones and leaves some out. The sample yields some 110,000 clones, more than 30% seen once. This clone was seen a handful of times. Trimming shortened V by 4 bases and J by 4 bases, and 13 bases separated the two germline ends. In germline, CDR1 is MDHEN, CDR2 SYDVKM. The CDR3 spans 14 residues. The chain links TRBV28 to TRBJ1-2; a weak D match, TRBD1 (6 bases). The sequence came from a human donor with alopecia areata. The specimen sequenced was CD4+ T cells sorted from blood. CDR3 DNA: TGTGCCAGCAGTTCCCCGACAGGCCTCTATGGCTACACCTTC. Amino acid sequence: CASSSPTGLYGYTF.